The rows below give T cell receptor beta chains drawn from one sample of a study of blood T cell repertoires in COVID-19. Data came from immunoSEQ multiplex PCR; TCRdb stores just in-frame clones and leaves some out. The sample has roughly 250,000 clones; approximately 80% are singletons. The sample consisted of peripheral blood. The receptors derive from a woman aged 55-69 years with active or convalescent COVID-19. CDR3s include the opening cysteine and the closing phenylalanine or tryptophan. Each record gives: V gene, clone size, D gene, J gene, CDR3 protein, CDR3 DNA. A D gene is named only where the DNA matches it firmly. A row's size may be missing; if present it is once, few, many or a size class.

>TRBV11-3|NA|NA|TRBJ1-1
CASSLDGGYGEAFF
TGTGCCAGCAGCTTAGATGGGGGGTACGGGGAAGCTTTCTTT
>TRBV9|few|TRBD1|TRBJ2-2
CASSGGTANTGELFF
TGTGCCAGCAGCGGTGGGACAGCGAACACCGGGGAGCTGTTTTTT
>TRBV30|NA|NA|TRBJ1-4
CAWSEMAGGPPGNEKLFF
TGTGCCTGGAGTGAGATGGCGGGGGGACCTCCCGGTAATGAAAAACTGTTTTTT
>TRBV15|NA|TRBD1|TRBJ2-7
CATSRVRQGPHEQYF
TGTGCCACCAGCAGAGTGAGACAGGGGCCGCACGAGCAGTACTTC
>TRBV6-5|NA|TRBD1|TRBJ1-4
CAAGGTNEKLFF
TGTGCCGCAGGGGGCACTAATGAAAAACTGTTTTTT
>TRBV5-4|few|TRBD1|TRBJ1-2
CASSFLQGANGYTF
TGTGCCAGCAGCTTCCTACAGGGGGCTAATGGCTACACCTTC
>TRBV11-2|NA|TRBD2|TRBJ2-3
CASTSGLARDTQYF
TGTGCCAGCACCTCGGGACTAGCGAGAGATACGCAGTATTTT
>TRBV19|NA|NA|TRBJ1-2
CASSRLNRLTNYGYTF
TGTGCCAGTAGTCGGCTTAACAGGCTTACTAACTATGGCTACACCTTC
>TRBV28|NA|TRBD2|TRBJ2-5
CASSGGGQETQYF
TGTGCCAGCAGCGGGGGGGGGCAAGAGACCCAGTACTTC
>TRBV12-3/TRBV12-4|NA|NA|TRBJ1-3
CASQRENTIYF
TGTGCCAGCCAACGGGAGAACACCATATATTTT
>TRBV7-3|NA|TRBD2|TRBJ2-7
CASSLQSGGAYEQYF
TGTGCCAGCAGCCTACAGAGCGGGGGGGCCTACGAGCAGTACTTC
>TRBV5-1|NA|NA|TRBJ2-3
CASSGGQNTDTQYF
TGCGCCAGCAGCGGAGGACAGAACACAGATACGCAGTATTTT
>TRBV5-1|NA|NA|TRBJ1-5
CASSRDTRGQNQPQHF
TGCGCCAGCTCCCGGGACACCCGGGGTCAAAATCAGCCCCAGCATTTT
>TRBV5-1|NA|NA|TRBJ1-1
CASSPGGWPEAFF
TGCGCCAGCAGCCCGGGGGGGTGGCCTGAAGCTTTCTTT
>TRBV9|NA|NA|TRBJ1-3
CASSTRTDPVAGNTIYF
TGTGCCAGCAGCACCCGGACAGATCCGGTAGCTGGAAACACCATATATTTT
>TRBV5-1|NA|TRBD2|TRBJ2-5
CASSRPVAGGGETQYF
TGCGCCAGCAGCCGACCGGTAGCGGGGGGCGGGGAGACCCAGTACTTC
>TRBV19|NA|TRBD1|TRBJ1-1
CASSPGQGAETEAFF
TGTGCCAGTAGTCCGGGACAGGGGGCTGAGACTGAAGCTTTCTTT
>TRBV11-1|few|NA|TRBJ1-6
CASSLELGADSPLHF
TGTGCCAGCAGCTTAGAGCTGGGTGCGGATTCACCCCTCCACTTT
>TRBV7-8|NA|NA|TRBJ1-5
CASSLARGASNQPQHF
TGTGCCAGCAGCTTAGCGCGGGGGGCTAGCAATCAGCCCCAGCATTTT
>TRBV28|NA|TRBD1|TRBJ2-1
CASRKTGTAYNEQFF
TGTGCCAGCAGGAAAACCGGGACAGCTTACAATGAGCAGTTCTTC
>TRBV6-5|NA|TRBD1|TRBJ2-1
CATGDRANYNEQFF
TGTGCCACCGGGGACAGGGCGAACTACAATGAGCAGTTCTTC
>TRBV2|NA|NA|TRBJ1-3
CASNTPRGTRSGNTIYF
TGTGCCAGCAACACACCTAGGGGCACCCGCTCTGGAAACACCATATATTTT
>TRBV9|NA|TRBD1|TRBJ1-1
CASSVGTVMNTEAFF
TGTGCCAGCAGCGTGGGGACAGTCATGAACACTGAAGCTTTCTTT
>TRBV7-2|NA|NA|TRBJ2-5
CASSLQSLRGTHQETQYF
TGTGCCAGCAGCTTACAATCTCTGAGGGGGACCCACCAAGAGACCCAGTACTTC
>TRBV21-1|NA|NA|TRBJ2-7
CASTRRESYEQYF
TGTGCCAGCACCCGGCGGGAATCCTACGAGCAGTACTTC
>TRBV2|NA|TRBD1|TRBJ1-1
CVDRATEAFF
TGTGTCGACAGGGCTACTGAAGCTTTCTTT
>TRBV27|NA|TRBD1|TRBJ1-6
CASSDRAYNSPLHF
TGTGCCAGCAGTGACAGGGCCTATAATTCACCCCTCCACTTT
>TRBV9|NA|TRBD2|TRBJ2-3
CASSVRRGDTDTQYF
TGTGCCAGCAGCGTGCGGCGGGGGGACACAGATACGCAGTATTTT
>TRBV12-3/TRBV12-4|NA|NA|TRBJ1-2
CASLSQGTYGYTF
TGTGCCAGCCTGTCCCAGGGGACCTATGGCTACACCTTC
>TRBV7-9|NA|TRBD1|TRBJ1-2
CASSYGTGGLEGYTF
TGTGCCAGCAGCTATGGGACAGGGGGCCTGGAGGGCTACACCTTC
>TRBV18|NA|NA|TRBJ1-2
CASSPPGTRPYGYTF
TGTGCCAGCTCACCACCCGGGACAAGACCCTATGGCTACACCTTC
>TRBV11-1|NA|NA|TRBJ2-1
CASSPGFGREEQFF
TGTGCCAGCAGCCCCGGTTTTGGGCGTGAAGAGCAGTTCTTC
>TRBV27|NA|NA|TRBJ2-5
CASSSGDETQYF
TGTGCCAGCAGTTCAGGGGACGAGACCCAGTACTTC
>TRBV11-2|NA|NA|TRBJ2-7
CASSGDTYEQYF
TGTGCCAGCAGCGGGGACACCTACGAGCAGTACTTC
>TRBV5-6|few|NA|TRBJ1-1
CASSLGTGTGNTEAFF
TGTGCCAGCAGCTTGGGAACAGGAACGGGTAACACTGAAGCTTTCTTT
>TRBV19|NA|TRBD1|TRBJ2-7
CASSRTGDSYEQYF
TGTGCCAGTAGTAGGACAGGCGACTCCTACGAGCAGTACTTC
>TRBV15|NA|NA|TRBJ1-3
CATSRGGGSGNTIYF
TGTGCCACCAGCAGAGGCGGGGGCTCTGGAAACACCATATATTTT
>TRBV19|NA|NA|TRBJ1-2
CASSIDLVGRAVGYTF
TGTGCCAGTAGTATAGATTTGGTGGGCAGGGCAGTCGGCTACACCTTC
>TRBV12-3/TRBV12-4|NA|NA|TRBJ2-7
CASSSLANEQYF
TGTGCCAGCAGTTCCTTAGCGAACGAGCAGTACTTC
>TRBV2|few|NA|TRBJ1-4
CASRVSSLGGNEKLFF
TGTGCCAGCAGGGTATCTAGTCTCGGAGGTAATGAAAAACTGTTTTTT
>TRBV25-1|NA|NA|TRBJ2-7
CASSEFSNSPYEQYF
TGTGCCAGCAGTGAATTTAGTAACAGCCCCTACGAGCAGTACTTC
>TRBV6-5|few|TRBD1|TRBJ1-6
CASTADRPNNSPLHF
TGTGCCAGCACCGCGGACAGGCCGAATAATTCACCCCTCCACTTT
>TRBV6-4|NA|NA|TRBJ1-5
CASSTDRNQPQHF
TGTGCCAGCAGTACCGACAGAAATCAGCCCCAGCATTTT
>TRBV4-3|once|NA|TRBJ2-7
CASSKSGGTYEQYF
TGCGCCAGCAGCAAGAGTGGGGGGACCTACGAGCAGTACTTC
>TRBV7-9|NA|NA|TRBJ1-2
CASTFEVANYGYTF
TGTGCCAGCACCTTCGAGGTAGCTAACTATGGCTACACCTTC
>TRBV5-1|few|TRBD1|TRBJ2-7
CASSLTGVFGYEQYF
TGCGCCAGCAGCTTGACAGGGGTTTTCGGATACGAGCAGTACTTC
>TRBV3-1/TRBV3-2|NA|NA|TRBJ2-1
CASSPGLDEQFF
TGTGCCAGCAGCCCAGGGTTGGATGAGCAGTTCTTC
>TRBV2|NA|TRBD1|TRBJ2-1
CASRARGPEQFF
TGTGCCAGCAGGGCCAGGGGGCCTGAGCAGTTCTTC
>TRBV3-1/TRBV3-2|NA|TRBD1|TRBJ2-4
CASSLTGSLAKNIQYF
TGTGCCAGCAGCCTGACAGGGTCTCTAGCCAAAAACATTCAGTACTTC
>TRBV9|NA|TRBD2|TRBJ2-2
CASSVVGGGNTGELFF
TGTGCCAGCAGCGTAGTTGGCGGGGGGAACACCGGGGAGCTGTTTTTT